This T cell receptor beta chain was retrieved from a study of blood T cell repertoires in COVID-19. Study information: Samples taken during acute and convalescent COVID-19 were collected in the United States, Italy and Spain. The cDNA or gDNA used as material had been derived from T cells, B-cell-depleted T cells, or PBMCs.

Germline lookup yields CDR1 LNHDA and CDR2 SQIVND (reference sequence). Trimming took 3 bases from V and 8 from J, leaving 23 bases between them. The CDR3 sequence is 17 residues long. As processed by the authors: The assay estimated nucleated cells by amplifying reference gene primers. Profiling relied on immunoSEQ multiplex PCR, and the TCRdb table lists in-frame clones only, not all of them. V, J and clone size are those of that table, while D and trimming were read from the DNA. The data show roughly 100,000 clones, around 86% seen once. This rearrangement joins TRBV19 to TRBJ2-1, with D perhaps TRBD1 (8 bases). Sequenced: peripheral blood. This TCR came from a woman between 65 and 79 years old with acute or convalescent COVID-19. This CDR3 reads CASSIPGGVRGQDEQFF. CDR3 in DNA: TGTGCCAGTAGTATCCCAGGGGGGGTCAGGGGGCAGGATGAGCAGTTCTTC.